This entry features one TCR beta chain sequence. This entry is derived from a study of blood T cell repertoires in COVID-19. Turning to the study itself: Sites across the United States, Italy and Spain contributed samples from acute and convalescent COVID-19.

Sequencing used immunoSEQ multiplex PCR; TCRdb keeps in-frame clones, though not all of them. The sample includes 200,000 to 250,000 clones, roughly 83% of them seen just once. This CDR3 is built from 16 residues. CDR1 is MNHEY, CDR2 SMNVEV, per germline (reference sequence). After removal of 6 bases from V and 7 bases from J, the junction contained 11 bases not matched to a gene. This sequence was found in a woman in her seventies with active or convalescent COVID-19. The specimen sequenced was peripheral blood. This rearrangement joins TRBV27 to TRBJ2-7, with 14 bases aligning to TRBD2. CDR3 sequence reads: CASRWTSGGSWGEQYF. CDR3 nucleotide sequence: TGTGCCAGCAGGTGGACTAGCGGGGGGTCCTGGGGTGAGCAGTACTTC.